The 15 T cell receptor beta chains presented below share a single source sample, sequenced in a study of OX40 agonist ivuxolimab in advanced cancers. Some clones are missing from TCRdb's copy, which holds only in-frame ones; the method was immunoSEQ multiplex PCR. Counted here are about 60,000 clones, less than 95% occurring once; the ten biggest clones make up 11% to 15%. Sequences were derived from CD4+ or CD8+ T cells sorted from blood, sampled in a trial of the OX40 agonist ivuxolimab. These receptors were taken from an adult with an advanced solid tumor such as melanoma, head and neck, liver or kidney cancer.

CDR3 region: CASSLGGSSGNTIYF. The CDR3 nucleotides read TGCGCCAGCAGCTTGGGGGGGAGCTCTGGAAACACCATATATTTT. The rearrangement uses TRBV5-1 and TRBJ1-3; possibly TRBD1 for D (5 bases). CDR1 and CDR2 (germline): SGHRS, YFSETQ. V was shortened by 0 bases and J by 0 bases, with 7 bases between the two germline ends. The CDR3 runs 15 residues.

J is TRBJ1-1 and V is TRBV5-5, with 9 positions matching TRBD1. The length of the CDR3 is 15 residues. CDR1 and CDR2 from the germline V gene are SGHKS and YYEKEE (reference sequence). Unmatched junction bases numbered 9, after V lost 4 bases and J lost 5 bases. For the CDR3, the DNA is TGTGCCAGCAGCCACAGGGGGCGCTCAGAAACTGAAGCTTTCTTT. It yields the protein CASSHRGRSETEAFF.

The CDR3 DNA is TGTGCCAGCTCGGGGGTCGTTTCCACAGATACGCAGTATTTT. This gives the protein CASSGVVSTDTQYF. The V and J genes are TRBV2 and TRBJ2-3; tentatively, D is TRBD2 (6 bases). Trimming took off 8 bases at V and 2 bases at J, with 14 bases between the two ends. The CDR3 runs 14 residues. Germline V gene lookup returns CDR1 SNHLY and CDR2 FYNNEI.

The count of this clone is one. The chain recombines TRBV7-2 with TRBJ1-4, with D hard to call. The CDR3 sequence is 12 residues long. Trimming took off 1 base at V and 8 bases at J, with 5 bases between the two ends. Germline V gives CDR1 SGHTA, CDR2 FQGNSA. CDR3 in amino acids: CASSLVGEKLFF. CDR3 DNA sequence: TGTGCCAGCAGCTTAGTGGGGGAAAAACTGTTTTTT.

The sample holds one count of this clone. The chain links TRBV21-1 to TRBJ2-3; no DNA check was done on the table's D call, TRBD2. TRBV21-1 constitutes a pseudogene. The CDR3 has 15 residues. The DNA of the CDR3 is TGTGCCAGCAGAAGACTAGCGGGATACCTAGATACGCAGTATTTT. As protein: CASRRLAGYLDTQYF.

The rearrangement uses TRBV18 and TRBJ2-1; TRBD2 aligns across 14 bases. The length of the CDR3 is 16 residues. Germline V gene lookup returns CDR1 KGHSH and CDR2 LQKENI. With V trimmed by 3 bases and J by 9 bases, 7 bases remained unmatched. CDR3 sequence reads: CASSPTGLAGVGEQFF. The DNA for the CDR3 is TGTGCCAGCTCACCGACGGGACTAGCGGGAGTAGGTGAGCAGTTCTTC.

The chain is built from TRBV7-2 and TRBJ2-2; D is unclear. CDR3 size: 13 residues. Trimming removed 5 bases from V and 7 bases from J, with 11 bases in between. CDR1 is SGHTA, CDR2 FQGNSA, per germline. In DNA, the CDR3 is TGTGCCAGCAGCACACGTCCGGTCGGGGAGCTGTTTTTT. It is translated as CASSTRPVGELFF.

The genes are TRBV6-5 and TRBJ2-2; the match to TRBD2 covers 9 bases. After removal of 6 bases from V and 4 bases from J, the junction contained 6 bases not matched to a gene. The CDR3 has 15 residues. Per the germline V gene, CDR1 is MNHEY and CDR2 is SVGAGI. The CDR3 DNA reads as TGTGCCAGCAGATCCGGGACTAGCAGCACCGGGGAGCTGTTTTTT. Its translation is CASRSGTSSTGELFF.

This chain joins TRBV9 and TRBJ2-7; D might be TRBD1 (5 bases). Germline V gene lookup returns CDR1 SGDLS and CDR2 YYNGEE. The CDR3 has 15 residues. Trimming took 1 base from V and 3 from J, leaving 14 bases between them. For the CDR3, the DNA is TGTGCCAGCAGCGTAACCGGAGACAGTAACTACGAGCAGTACTTC. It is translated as CASSVTGDSNYEQYF.

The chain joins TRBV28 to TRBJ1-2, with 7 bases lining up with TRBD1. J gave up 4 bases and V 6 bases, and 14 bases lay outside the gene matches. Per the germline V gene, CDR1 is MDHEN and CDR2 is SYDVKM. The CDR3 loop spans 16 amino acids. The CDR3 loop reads CASRGPGTEVPYGYTF. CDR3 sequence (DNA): TGTGCCAGCAGAGGGCCCGGGACAGAGGTTCCCTATGGCTACACCTTC.

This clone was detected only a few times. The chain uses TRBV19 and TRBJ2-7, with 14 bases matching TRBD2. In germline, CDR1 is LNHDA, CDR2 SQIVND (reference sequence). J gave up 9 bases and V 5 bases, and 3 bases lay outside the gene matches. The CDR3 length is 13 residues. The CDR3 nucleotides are TGTGCCAGTAGTGGGACTAGCGGGAGTGCGCAGTACTTC. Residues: CASSGTSGSAQYF.

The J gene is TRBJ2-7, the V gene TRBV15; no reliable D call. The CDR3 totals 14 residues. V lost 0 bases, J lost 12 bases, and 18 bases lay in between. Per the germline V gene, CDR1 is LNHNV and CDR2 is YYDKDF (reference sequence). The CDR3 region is CATSRDLRPGQRYF. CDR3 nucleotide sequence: TGTGCCACCAGCAGAGATCTAAGGCCGGGCCAGCGGTACTTC.

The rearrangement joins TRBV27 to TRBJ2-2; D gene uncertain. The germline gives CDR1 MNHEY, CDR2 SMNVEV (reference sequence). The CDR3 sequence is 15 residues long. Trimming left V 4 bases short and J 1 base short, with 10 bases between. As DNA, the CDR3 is TGTGCCAGCAGTTCTTACCTAGGGAACACCGGGGAGCTGTTTTTT. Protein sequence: CASSSYLGNTGELFF.

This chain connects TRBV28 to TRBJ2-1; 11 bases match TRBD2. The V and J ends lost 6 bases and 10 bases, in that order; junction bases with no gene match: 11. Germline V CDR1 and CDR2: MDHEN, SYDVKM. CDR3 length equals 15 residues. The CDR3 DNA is TGTGCCAGCAGGGTAGCGGGAGGGCACGGGGGAGAGCAGTTCTTC. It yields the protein CASRVAGGHGGEQFF.

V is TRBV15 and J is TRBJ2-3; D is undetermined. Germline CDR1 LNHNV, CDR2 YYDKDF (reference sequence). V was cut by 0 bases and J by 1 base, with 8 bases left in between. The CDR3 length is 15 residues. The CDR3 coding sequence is TGTGCCACCAGCAGAGATCGGCCAGGCACAGATACGCAGTATTTT. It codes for CATSRDRPGTDTQYF.